This T cell receptor (beta chain) is drawn from a study of graft-versus-host responses after intestinal transplantation (dated by TCRdb to the early 2020s). A note on the overall study: The transplants that recipients got were multivisceral, liver-intestinal, or isolated intestinal. Rather than being sequenced by the commercial service, samples from a few later patients were sequenced in-house on an Illumina MiSeq and processed with MiXCR. Every recipient was given anti-thymocyte globulin induction, followed by approximately three years of maintenance tacrolimus and steroids. The cohort enrolled under 30 intestinal transplant recipients, one of whom was a retransplant, and 3 patients without pretransplant specimens were excluded. Alloreactive clones were identified by sequencing pre-transplant mixed lymphocyte reaction products and comparing them with unstimulated pre-transplant donor and recipient T cells. Graft-versus-host and host-versus-graft alloreactive T cell clones were tracked in the graft, circulation and bone marrow after intestinal transplantation using bulk TCR-beta CDR3 sequencing. Donor T cell macrochimerism was defined as a peak of at least 4% donor T cells among recipient peripheral blood mononuclear cells. Findings and caveats that apply to the study as a whole: In the allografts of patients with donor T cell macrochimerism, GvH to HvG T cell clonal ratios were high. Peak levels of circulating GvH clones were associated with declines in HvG clones early after transplant. GvH clones turned up in recipient bone marrow, with some appearing earlier in ileal mucosa or blood, a pattern consistent with an intestinal mucosal origin. Conclusions were limited by the relatively low number and heterogeneity of intestinal transplant patients.

Library generation was performed with the immunoSEQ multiplex PCR assay. In most patients, genomic DNA was isolated using the Qiagen DNeasy Blood and Tissue Kit and sent frozen to Adaptive Biotechnologies for TCR sequencing. For most patients, genomic DNA was subjected to high-throughput TCR-beta CDR3 sequencing by Adaptive Biotechnologies. The study's processing was this. TCR sequencing data for more than 15 patients were retrieved from Adaptive's ImmunoSEQ software; a few other patients were processed with MiXCR and VDJtools. CD4 versus CD8 sorting errors were corrected by removing sequences found in both subsets at a frequency ratio below 5:1. CDR3 nucleotide sequences shared by donor and recipient were removed because the origin of these sequences could not be assigned. At least 2-fold expansion over unstimulated cells and a minimum CFSE-low frequency of 0.002% (template counts) or 0.001% (read counts) were required for clones to be classified as alloreactive. Clones detected in sequenced pre-transplant spleen, lymph node, or MLR CFSE-low populations of the donor or recipient were defined as mappable. The cumulative frequency of alloreactive clones was calculated as a percentage of all sequences, weighted by copy number. The table was pulled from immuneACCESS by TCRdb, which kept in-frame rearrangements only. Such tables lose some clones; where checked, under half of the loss comes from unresolved V genes, and the rest has no known cause. V and J calls and clone size follow that table, whereas D and trimming were derived from the DNA. The sample data list tens of thousands of clones, and about 90% of these were observed just once. The leading ten clones occupy less than 5% of the sample.

Cut back by 5 bases and 1 base, the V and J ends lie 13 bases apart. Per the germline V gene (reference sequence), SEHNR is the CDR1 and FQNEAQ is the CDR2. Including cysteine and phenylalanine, the CDR3 has 15 amino acids. Kept here is only the CDR3 DNA, which spans 45 bases and is read in frame from base 1. Per the publication, the time point label means: cells obtained before transplantation from donor or recipient. CD3+CD4+ and CD3+CD8+ populations were FACS-sorted from unstimulated pre-transplant donor and recipient cells taken from spleen or lymph nodes. A note on this clone: Its antigen is unknown. The sample holds no much larger clone one base away, and base qualities are not on file.

Sequencing was performed on unstimulated CD8+ T cells sorted from spleen or lymph node cells, taken before transplant. The TCR originated in a human donor who was the organ donor for an intestinal transplant. The V gene is TRBV7-9 and the J gene is TRBJ2-3; the D segment could be TRBD2, given 6 matching bases. The DNA sequence is as follows: TGTGCCAGCAGCCTCCTGCGCGGGGGCACAGATACGCAGTATTTT. It encodes CASSLLRGGTDTQYF.